This TCR beta chain was observed in a study of T cells after yellow fever vaccination. By 5'RACE template switching, TCR cDNA was produced, with a universal primer site and UMIs added in the process. TCRdb re-called the 5' RACE reads through MiXCR, storing one row per CDR3 protein. The sample carries a few hundred thousand distinct CDR3 sequences, 3.6% recorded once. The study, taken as a whole, reports: Most primary-vaccination clones reappeared after the booster (just under 98% CD4, about 88% CD8).

This clonotype was detected a few times. Its cognate antigen is unknown. The CDR3 totals 14 residues. Germline assignment: CDR1 SQVTM and CDR2 ANQGSEA. V trimming: 5 bases; J trimming: 4 bases; junction bases outside the gene matches: 7. The receptor was derived from a man aged 18 to 29 who received the YFV17D yellow fever vaccine. This sample comprised PBMCs, obtained 15 days after the yellow fever booster vaccination. The chain has TRBV29-1 and TRBJ2-1; TRBD1 agrees at 8 bases. CDR3 sequence: CSVITGQAYNEQFF. In DNA, the CDR3 is TGCAGCGTTATCACGGGACAGGCTTACAATGAGCAGTTCTTC.